This note documents a single TCR beta chain sequence. All of the isolated RNA was reverse transcribed, so expressed TCRB transcripts were sequenced. Profiled with immunoSEQ multiplex PCR; TCRdb holds only in-frame clones, not every one. The profile shows hundreds of thousands of clones, approximately 15% of them singletons. The data are from a study of beta chain features in type 1 diabetes. There are 17 residues in the CDR3. Deletions cut 4 bases from V and 4 bases from J, with 21 bases between. Germline CDR1 and CDR2: SGHAT and FQNNGV. The sample taken for sequencing was naive CD4+ T cells from blood. This sequence was found in a young man in good health. This chain joins TRBV11-2 and TRBJ2-3; the D gene is possibly TRBD2 (6 bases). The CDR3 DNA reads TGTGCCAGCAGCTATACCGGGCGGGGCGCAGTATCAGATACGCAGTATTTT. Amino acid sequence: CASSYTGRGAVSDTQYF.